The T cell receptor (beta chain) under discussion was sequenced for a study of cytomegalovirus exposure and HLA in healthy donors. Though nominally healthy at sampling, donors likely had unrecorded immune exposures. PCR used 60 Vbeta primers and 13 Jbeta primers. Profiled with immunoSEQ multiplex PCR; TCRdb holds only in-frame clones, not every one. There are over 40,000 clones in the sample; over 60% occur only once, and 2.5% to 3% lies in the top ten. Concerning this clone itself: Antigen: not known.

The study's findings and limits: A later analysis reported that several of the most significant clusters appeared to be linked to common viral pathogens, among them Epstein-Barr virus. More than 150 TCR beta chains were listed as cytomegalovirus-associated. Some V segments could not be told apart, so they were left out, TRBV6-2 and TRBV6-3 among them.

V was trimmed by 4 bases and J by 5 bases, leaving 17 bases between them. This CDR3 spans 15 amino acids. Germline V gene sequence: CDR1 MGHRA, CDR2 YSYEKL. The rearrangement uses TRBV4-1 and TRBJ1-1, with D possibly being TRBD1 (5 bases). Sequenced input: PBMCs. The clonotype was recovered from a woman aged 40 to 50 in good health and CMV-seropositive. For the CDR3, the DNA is TGCGCCAGCAGCCGTCCGTGGCAGGGACTAACTGAAGCTTTCTTT. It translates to CASSRPWQGLTEAFF.